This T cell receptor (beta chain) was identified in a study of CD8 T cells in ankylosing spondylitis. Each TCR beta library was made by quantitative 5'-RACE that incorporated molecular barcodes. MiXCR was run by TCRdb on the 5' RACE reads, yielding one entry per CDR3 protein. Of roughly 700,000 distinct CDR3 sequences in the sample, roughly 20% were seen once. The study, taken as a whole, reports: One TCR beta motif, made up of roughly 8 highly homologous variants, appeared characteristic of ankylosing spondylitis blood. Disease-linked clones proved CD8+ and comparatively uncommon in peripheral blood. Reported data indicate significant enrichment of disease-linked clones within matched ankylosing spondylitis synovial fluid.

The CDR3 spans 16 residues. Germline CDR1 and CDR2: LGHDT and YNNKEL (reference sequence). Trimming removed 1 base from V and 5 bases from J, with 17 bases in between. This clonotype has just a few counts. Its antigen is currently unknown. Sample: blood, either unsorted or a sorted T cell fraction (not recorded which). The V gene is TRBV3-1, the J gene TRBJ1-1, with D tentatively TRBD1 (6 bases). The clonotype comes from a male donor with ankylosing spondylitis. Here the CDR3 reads CASSQGGASRLTEAFF. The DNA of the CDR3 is TGTGCCAGCAGCCAAGGGGGGGCAAGTCGGTTGACTGAAGCTTTCTTT.